The clone carrying this T cell receptor (beta chain) was seen once. Method: immunoSEQ multiplex PCR; TCRdb's copy keeps in-frame clones and lacks some. The profile covers roughly 89,000 clones, with roughly four fifths appearing a single time and approximately 1.7% taken by the ten largest. This sample is drawn from a study of OX40 agonist ivuxolimab in advanced cancers. V lost 0 bases and J 1 base, leaving 9 bases between the germline ends. Germline V lookup: CDR1 SGDLS, CDR2 YYNGEE. The CDR3 is 15 residues long. Baseline was the first blood sampling point, followed by cycle 4 day 1 and cycle 7 day 1.

The chain uses TRBV9 and TRBJ2-3; D remains ambiguous. The sequencing used CD4+ or CD8+ T cells sorted from blood, collected in a trial of the OX40 agonist ivuxolimab. The source is an adult with an advanced solid tumor such as melanoma, head and neck, liver or kidney cancer. As DNA, the CDR3 is TGTGCCAGCAGCGTAGAGACCGGCCGCACAGATACGCAGTATTTT. Residues: CASSVETGRTDTQYF.